The T cell receptor (beta chain) under discussion was sequenced for a study of CD8+CD57+ T cells in acquired aplastic anemia. Trimming cost V 3 bases and J 8 bases, with 23 bases left between them. Germline lookup yields CDR1 SGHNT and CDR2 YYREEE (reference sequence). CDR3 length equals 17 residues. TCR beta VDJ combinations and CDR3 sequences were profiled from genomic DNA. In TCRdb, the reads were re-called with MiXCR into one record per CDR3 protein. The table lists around 150,000 distinct CDR3 sequences, roughly 48% of them singletons. This receptor was taken from a human donor in good health. The sequencing sample was made of sorted CD4+, CD8+, or CD8+CD57+ T cells (not recorded which) from PBMCs. This rearrangement joins TRBV5-4 to TRBJ1-4; D is possibly TRBD1 (6 bases). The CDR3 DNA sequence: TGTGCCAGCAGCTCTGGACAGTCCCTCTCCTCAGGAGAAAAACTGTTTTTT. Its protein product is CASSSGQSLSSGEKLFF.